The rows below give T cell receptor beta chains drawn from one sample of a study of regulatory T cells in long-lasting Graves disease. TCRdb recomputed calls from the multiplex PCR reads with MiXCR, one row per CDR3 protein. The repertoire holds roughly 700,000 distinct CDR3 sequences, approximately 31% seen once, with 42% in the top ten. The sample here was peripheral blood mononuclear cells (PBMCs), taken when the disease was refractory, from a patient treated with antithyroid drugs. The origin of the receptors is a female donor with Graves disease. The CDR3 runs from the conserved cysteine through the conserved F or W. D genes are given only for firm matches. A clone size is listed for some rows: how often the clone was seen (once, few, many), or a class if it is expanded.

abundance: NA; v_gene: TRBV7-6; d_gene: TRBD1; j_gene: TRBJ1-2; CDR3nt: TGTGCCAGCAGCTTGGGGACAGAAAAGTATGGCTACACCTTC; CDR3aa: CASSLGTEKYGYTF
abundance: NA; v_gene: TRBV6-1; d_gene: TRBD1; j_gene: TRBJ1-5; CDR3nt: TGTGCCAGCACCCGGGACAGGGTTGGCAATCAGCCCCAGCATTTT; CDR3aa: CASTRDRVGNQPQHF
abundance: NA; v_gene: TRBV5-6; d_gene: NA; j_gene: TRBJ1-5; CDR3nt: TGTGCCAGCAGCTTCCGGAAGGGGCTTAGCAATCAGCCCCAGCATTTT; CDR3aa: CASSFRKGLSNQPQHF
abundance: few; v_gene: TRBV29-1; d_gene: NA; j_gene: TRBJ2-7; CDR3nt: TGCAGCGTTGAATATCCGACCCAGCAGGGCTACGAGCAGTACTTC; CDR3aa: CSVEYPTQQGYEQYF
abundance: NA; v_gene: TRBV28; d_gene: NA; j_gene: TRBJ1-5; CDR3nt: TGTGCCAGCAGACGCGGGGGAAATAGCAATCAGCCCCAGCATTTT; CDR3aa: CASRRGGNSNQPQHF
abundance: NA; v_gene: TRBV11-1; d_gene: TRBD1; j_gene: TRBJ1-2; CDR3nt: TGTGCCAGCAGCCGCCCGGGACAGGGAGGCCTTGGCTACACCTTC; CDR3aa: CASSRPGQGGLGYTF
abundance: many; v_gene: TRBV12-3/TRBV12-4; d_gene: NA; j_gene: TRBJ1-1; CDR3nt: TGTGCCAGCAGTCCCCACCTCATGAACACTGAAGCTTTCTTT; CDR3aa: CASSPHLMNTEAFF
abundance: many; v_gene: TRBV6-1; d_gene: TRBD1; j_gene: TRBJ1-4; CDR3nt: TGTGCCAGCAGCGAGGACAGGATTAATGAAAAACTGTTTTTT; CDR3aa: CASSEDRINEKLFF
abundance: NA; v_gene: TRBV6-5; d_gene: TRBD1; j_gene: TRBJ1-1; CDR3nt: TGTGCCAGCAGTTTCTCGGCCGGGACAGGGGCTGAAGCTTTCTTT; CDR3aa: CASSFSAGTGAEAFF
abundance: NA; v_gene: TRBV29-1; d_gene: NA; j_gene: TRBJ1-1; CDR3nt: TGCAGCGTTGAAGTCGGGCTTGGAACTGAAGCTTTCTTT; CDR3aa: CSVEVGLGTEAFF
abundance: NA; v_gene: TRBV12-3/TRBV12-4; d_gene: TRBD2; j_gene: TRBJ2-3; CDR3nt: TGTGCCAGCTCAAAAGCGGGAGAGATGAGCACAGATACGCAGTATTTT; CDR3aa: CASSKAGEMSTDTQYF
abundance: few; v_gene: TRBV30; d_gene: NA; j_gene: TRBJ2-7; CDR3nt: TGTGCCTGGGCCCGCGCAGGACCCGAGCAGTACTTC; CDR3aa: CAWARAGPEQYF
abundance: NA; v_gene: TRBV6-1; d_gene: NA; j_gene: TRBJ2-1; CDR3nt: TGTGCCAGCAGTGGAGCCGGGACGAAGTCCTACAATGAGCAGTTCTTC; CDR3aa: CASSGAGTKSYNEQFF
abundance: many; v_gene: TRBV12-3/TRBV12-4; d_gene: NA; j_gene: TRBJ1-2; CDR3nt: TGTGCCAGCAGCTTCGCCGACTATGGCTACACCTTC; CDR3aa: CASSFADYGYTF
abundance: many; v_gene: TRBV28; d_gene: NA; j_gene: TRBJ1-2; CDR3nt: TGTGCCAGCAGTTTCAGGACACTCAACTATGGCTACACCTTC; CDR3aa: CASSFRTLNYGYTF
abundance: many; v_gene: TRBV2; d_gene: NA; j_gene: TRBJ1-4; CDR3nt: TGTGCCAGCAGTGTCCTTAATGAAAAACTGTTTTTT; CDR3aa: CASSVLNEKLFF
abundance: NA; v_gene: TRBV7-3; d_gene: NA; j_gene: TRBJ1-1; CDR3nt: TGTGCCAGCAGCTCGGGGCGCCTAACTGAAGCTTTCTTT; CDR3aa: CASSSGRLTEAFF
abundance: few; v_gene: TRBV9; d_gene: TRBD2; j_gene: TRBJ2-7; CDR3nt: TGTGCCAGCAGCGCTAGAGCGGGAGTAAACTCCGAGCAGTACTTC; CDR3aa: CASSARAGVNSEQYF
abundance: NA; v_gene: TRBV20-1; d_gene: NA; j_gene: TRBJ1-5; CDR3nt: TGCAGTGCTAGAGATGGGGGGCGTAAGGAAGGTCAGCCCCAGCATTTT; CDR3aa: CSARDGGRKEGQPQHF
abundance: few; v_gene: TRBV5-1; d_gene: TRBD1; j_gene: TRBJ2-7; CDR3nt: TGCGCCAGCAGTTTGACAGGGGACGGAGCCTACGAGCAGTACTTC; CDR3aa: CASSLTGDGAYEQYF
abundance: few; v_gene: TRBV29-1; d_gene: NA; j_gene: TRBJ1-4; CDR3nt: TGCAGCGTTGCACAGAATGAAAAACTGTTTTTT; CDR3aa: CSVAQNEKLFF
abundance: NA; v_gene: TRBV12-3/TRBV12-4; d_gene: TRBD2; j_gene: TRBJ2-3; CDR3nt: TGTGCCAGCAGGTGGGCTAGCGGGAGGGGCACAGATACGCAGTATTTT; CDR3aa: CASRWASGRGTDTQYF
abundance: few; v_gene: TRBV12-5; d_gene: NA; j_gene: TRBJ1-2; CDR3nt: TGTGCTAGTGGTTTGGTAAGCCAGGGCCCAAACTATGGCTACACCTTC; CDR3aa: CASGLVSQGPNYGYTF
abundance: few; v_gene: TRBV7-9; d_gene: NA; j_gene: TRBJ1-1; CDR3nt: TGTGCCAGCAGCCCGCCGTTTGGACGGATGAACACTGAAGCTTTCTTT; CDR3aa: CASSPPFGRMNTEAFF
abundance: few; v_gene: TRBV28; d_gene: TRBD1; j_gene: TRBJ1-5; CDR3nt: TGTGCCAGCGGGACACCCGGGACAGTTGTTCATAGCAATCAGCCCCAGCATTTT; CDR3aa: CASGTPGTVVHSNQPQHF
abundance: NA; v_gene: TRBV7-2; d_gene: NA; j_gene: TRBJ1-6; CDR3nt: TGTGCCAGCAGCTTGGCGGTCGATAATTCACCCCTCCACTTT; CDR3aa: CASSLAVDNSPLHF
abundance: few; v_gene: TRBV15; d_gene: NA; j_gene: TRBJ1-2; CDR3nt: TGTGCCACCAGCAGAGAGGGCACCGGTGGCTACACCTTC; CDR3aa: CATSREGTGGYTF
abundance: many; v_gene: TRBV28; d_gene: NA; j_gene: TRBJ1-2; CDR3nt: TGTGCCAGCAGTTCCCCGAGACTTGGCTACACCTTC; CDR3aa: CASSSPRLGYTF
abundance: few; v_gene: TRBV6-1; d_gene: NA; j_gene: TRBJ2-6; CDR3nt: TGTGCCAGCAGTGAATACAGGAACTCTGGGGCCAACGTCCTGACTTTC; CDR3aa: CASSEYRNSGANVLTF
abundance: few; v_gene: TRBV13; d_gene: TRBD1; j_gene: TRBJ1-1; CDR3nt: TGTGCCAGCAGTCTGAAGACAGGGGGCAAAGAAGCTTTCTTT; CDR3aa: CASSLKTGGKEAFF
abundance: NA; v_gene: TRBV5-1; d_gene: NA; j_gene: TRBJ1-1; CDR3nt: TGCGCCAGCAGCGGATGGACAGTCGGCGACACTGAAGCTTTCTTT; CDR3aa: CASSGWTVGDTEAFF
abundance: few; v_gene: TRBV6-2/TRBV6-3; d_gene: TRBD2; j_gene: TRBJ2-7; CDR3nt: TGTGCCAGCAGTTACCCCCCACTAGCGCTAGGATACGAGCAGTACTTC; CDR3aa: CASSYPPLALGYEQYF
abundance: NA; v_gene: TRBV6-2/TRBV6-3; d_gene: NA; j_gene: TRBJ1-6; CDR3nt: TGTGCCAGCAGTTACTCCCGGGGGTGGGGGAGCCCCCTCCACTTT; CDR3aa: CASSYSRGWGSPLHF
abundance: many; v_gene: TRBV28; d_gene: TRBD1; j_gene: TRBJ1-2; CDR3nt: TGTGCCAGCAGAATTGGGACAGGGGACGGCTACACCTTC; CDR3aa: CASRIGTGDGYTF
abundance: NA; v_gene: TRBV6-5; d_gene: NA; j_gene: TRBJ1-1; CDR3nt: TGTGCCAGCAGTTACGCTACTGGTGCGGGTACTGAAGCTTTCTTT; CDR3aa: CASSYATGAGTEAFF
abundance: many; v_gene: TRBV2; d_gene: NA; j_gene: TRBJ2-7; CDR3nt: TGTGCCAGCACCTCAATGGCGGACTACGAGCAGTACTTC; CDR3aa: CASTSMADYEQYF
abundance: many; v_gene: TRBV10-3; d_gene: NA; j_gene: TRBJ1-2; CDR3nt: TGTGCCATCAGTGAGGGGGCGGACTATGGCTACACCTTC; CDR3aa: CAISEGADYGYTF
abundance: NA; v_gene: TRBV7-3; d_gene: TRBD1; j_gene: TRBJ1-2; CDR3nt: TGTGCCAGCAGCTTACTGGGGGACAGGCTCTATGGCTACACCTTC; CDR3aa: CASSLLGDRLYGYTF
abundance: many; v_gene: TRBV28; d_gene: TRBD1; j_gene: TRBJ1-6; CDR3nt: TGTGCCAGCAGTCCCCCGACAGGGGGGAATTCACCCCTCCACTTT; CDR3aa: CASSPPTGGNSPLHF
abundance: few; v_gene: TRBV27; d_gene: NA; j_gene: TRBJ1-6; CDR3nt: TGTGCCAGCAGTTTATCTAGGCACTCTAGGAGCTCCTATAATTCACCCCTCCACTTT; CDR3aa: CASSLSRHSRSSYNSPLHF
abundance: NA; v_gene: TRBV30; d_gene: TRBD1; j_gene: TRBJ1-1; CDR3nt: TGTGCCTGCGAATACCGGGACAGGGAGGGCGAAGCTTTCTTT; CDR3aa: CACEYRDREGEAFF
abundance: NA; v_gene: TRBV28; d_gene: NA; j_gene: TRBJ1-3; CDR3nt: TGTGCCAGCAGTTTAAGGGCCGATTACTCTGGAAACACCATATATTTT; CDR3aa: CASSLRADYSGNTIYF
abundance: few; v_gene: TRBV29-1; d_gene: NA; j_gene: TRBJ2-7; CDR3nt: TGCAGCGTTGGATACGGCTCCTACGAGCAGTACTTC; CDR3aa: CSVGYGSYEQYF
abundance: many; v_gene: TRBV11-2; d_gene: NA; j_gene: TRBJ1-4; CDR3nt: TGTGCCAGCAGCTTTACCAGTACTAATGAAAAACTGTTTTTT; CDR3aa: CASSFTSTNEKLFF
abundance: few; v_gene: TRBV15; d_gene: NA; j_gene: TRBJ2-4; CDR3nt: TGTGCCACCAGCATATTTCGGGACAACAAAAACATTCAGTACTTC; CDR3aa: CATSIFRDNKNIQYF
abundance: few; v_gene: TRBV19; d_gene: NA; j_gene: TRBJ2-7; CDR3nt: TGTGCCAGTTCCGTGGCGGACCCCTACGAGCAGTACTTC; CDR3aa: CASSVADPYEQYF
abundance: few; v_gene: TRBV7-6; d_gene: NA; j_gene: TRBJ1-2; CDR3nt: TGTGCCAGCAGCTTAGGACAGTGGAGCTATGGCTACACCTTC; CDR3aa: CASSLGQWSYGYTF
abundance: NA; v_gene: TRBV30; d_gene: NA; j_gene: TRBJ2-5; CDR3nt: TGTGCCTGGACAGGGGCTCAAGAGACCCAGTACTTC; CDR3aa: CAWTGAQETQYF
abundance: many; v_gene: TRBV28; d_gene: NA; j_gene: TRBJ1-1; CDR3nt: TGTGCCAGCAGTGACAGGAGGGGGACTGAAGCTTTCTTT; CDR3aa: CASSDRRGTEAFF
abundance: NA; v_gene: TRBV18; d_gene: NA; j_gene: TRBJ2-7; CDR3nt: TGTGCCAGCTCGCCAAGGTCGTCAGGGGTCTACGAGCAGTACTTC; CDR3aa: CASSPRSSGVYEQYF
abundance: NA; v_gene: TRBV3-1; d_gene: NA; j_gene: TRBJ2-1; CDR3nt: TGTGCCAGCAGCCCAGGTCTGGGATATGAGCAGTTCTTC; CDR3aa: CASSPGLGYEQFF
abundance: few; v_gene: TRBV5-1; d_gene: TRBD1; j_gene: TRBJ1-2; CDR3nt: TGCGCCAGCACGCCTTGGACAGGGGAGGACTATGGCTACACCTTC; CDR3aa: CASTPWTGEDYGYTF
abundance: NA; v_gene: TRBV5-1; d_gene: TRBD1; j_gene: TRBJ2-2; CDR3nt: TGCGCCAGCAGCTTAGGTGACAGGGTTCTCGCCGGGGAGCTGTTTTTT; CDR3aa: CASSLGDRVLAGELFF